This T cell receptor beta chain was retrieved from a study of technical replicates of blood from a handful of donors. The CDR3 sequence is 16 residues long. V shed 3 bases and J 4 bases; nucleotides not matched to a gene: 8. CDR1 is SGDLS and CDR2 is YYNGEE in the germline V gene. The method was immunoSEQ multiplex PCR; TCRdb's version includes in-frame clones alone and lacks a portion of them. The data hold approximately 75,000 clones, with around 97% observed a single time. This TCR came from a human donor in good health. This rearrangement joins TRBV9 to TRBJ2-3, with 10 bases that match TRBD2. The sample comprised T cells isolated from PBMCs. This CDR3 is CASSGTAGGPADTQYF. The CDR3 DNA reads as TGTGCCAGCAGCGGAACAGCGGGAGGGCCCGCAGATACGCAGTATTTT.